This T cell receptor (beta chain) is from a study of cytomegalovirus exposure and HLA in healthy donors. Study in general: In an early release, HLA-typed donors contributed some 80 million unique TCR sequences. Broader study findings: Later findings reportedly placed an Asian-associated ancestry cluster below the approximately 650-donor mean for N-insertions. From TCR beta sequences, most subjects' HLA-A and HLA-B alleles were reportedly predicted accurately.

Per the germline V gene, CDR1 is SGHDT and CDR2 is YYEEEE. The V gene end was trimmed by 4 bases and the J gene end by 2 bases; junction bases not matched to a gene: 12. The CDR3 covers 16 residues. Comments on this clone: Its specificity is unknown.

The PCR ran on 60 Vbeta and 13 Jbeta primers. Measured with immunoSEQ multiplex PCR; TCRdb has only the in-frame clones, and not every one. The table lists tens of thousands of clones, roughly four fifths of them singletons, with under 2% in the top ten. This sequence joins TRBV5-6 and TRBJ2-7, with 7 bases that match TRBD1. Sequenced material: PBMCs. This receptor was identified in a man between 18 and 29 years old in good health and CMV-seronegative. The CDR3 here is CASSRRDNRGTYEQYF. The CDR3 DNA sequence: TGTGCCAGCAGCCGAAGAGATAACAGGGGAACCTACGAGCAGTACTTC.